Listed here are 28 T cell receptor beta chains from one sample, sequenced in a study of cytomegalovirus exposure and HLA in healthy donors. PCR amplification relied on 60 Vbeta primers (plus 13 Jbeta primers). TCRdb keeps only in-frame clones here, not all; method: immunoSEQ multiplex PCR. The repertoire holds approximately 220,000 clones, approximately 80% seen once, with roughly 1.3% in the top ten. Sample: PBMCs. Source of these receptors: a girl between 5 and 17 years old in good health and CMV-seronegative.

The CDR3, as DNA: TGTGCCAGCAGTTTATCGGGGTCGACAGGTTTTCGGGTAGCACCCCTCCACTTT. The encoded protein is CASSLSGSTGFRVAPLHF. The chain recombines TRBV27 with TRBJ1-6; D is perhaps TRBD1 (6 bases). Germline CDR1 is MNHEY and CDR2 is SMNVEV (reference sequence). V was pared by 0 bases and J by 11 bases, with 23 bases between. The CDR3 is 18 amino acids.

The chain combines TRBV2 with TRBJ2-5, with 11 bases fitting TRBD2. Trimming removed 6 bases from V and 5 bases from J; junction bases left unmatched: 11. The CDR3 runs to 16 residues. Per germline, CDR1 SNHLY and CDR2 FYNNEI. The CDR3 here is CASRRIAGGPRETQYF. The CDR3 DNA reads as TGTGCCAGCAGGCGAATAGCGGGGGGGCCGAGGGAGACCCAGTACTTC.

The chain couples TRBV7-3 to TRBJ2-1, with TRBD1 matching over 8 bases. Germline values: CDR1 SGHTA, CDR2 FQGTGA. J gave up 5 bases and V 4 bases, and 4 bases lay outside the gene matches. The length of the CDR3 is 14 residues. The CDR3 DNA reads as TGTGCCAGCAGCTCCGGACAGGGCCACAATGAGCAGTTCTTC. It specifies CASSSGQGHNEQFF.

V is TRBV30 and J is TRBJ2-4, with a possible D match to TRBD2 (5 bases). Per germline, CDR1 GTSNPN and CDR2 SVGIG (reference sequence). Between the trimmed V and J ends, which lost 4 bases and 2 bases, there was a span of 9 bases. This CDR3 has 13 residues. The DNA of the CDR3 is TGTGCCTGGAAGGGAGTTACCAAAAACATTCAGTACTTC. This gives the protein CAWKGVTKNIQYF.

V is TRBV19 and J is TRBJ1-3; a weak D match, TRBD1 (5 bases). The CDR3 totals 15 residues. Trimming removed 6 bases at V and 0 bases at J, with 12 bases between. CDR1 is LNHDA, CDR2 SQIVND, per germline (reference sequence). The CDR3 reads CASRRGQNSGNTIYF. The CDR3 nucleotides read TGTGCCAGTAGGAGAGGACAAAACTCTGGAAACACCATATATTTT.

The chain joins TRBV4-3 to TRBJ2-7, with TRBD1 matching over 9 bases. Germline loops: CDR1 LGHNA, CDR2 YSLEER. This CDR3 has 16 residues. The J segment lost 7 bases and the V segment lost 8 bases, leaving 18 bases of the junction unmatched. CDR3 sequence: CASRDRECGEGSEQYF. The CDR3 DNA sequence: TGCGCCAGCCGGGACAGGGAGTGCGGGGAAGGTTCGGAGCAGTACTTC.

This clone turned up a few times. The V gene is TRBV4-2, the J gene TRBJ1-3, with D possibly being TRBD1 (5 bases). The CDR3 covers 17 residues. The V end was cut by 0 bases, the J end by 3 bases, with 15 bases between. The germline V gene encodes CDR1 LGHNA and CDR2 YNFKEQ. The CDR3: CASSQDHRGLSGNTIYF. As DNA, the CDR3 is TGTGCCAGCAGCCAAGATCACCGGGGACTTAGTGGAAACACCATATATTTT.

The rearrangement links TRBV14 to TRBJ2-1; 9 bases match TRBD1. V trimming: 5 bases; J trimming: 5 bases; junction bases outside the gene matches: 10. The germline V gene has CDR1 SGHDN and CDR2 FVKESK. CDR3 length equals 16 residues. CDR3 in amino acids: CASSSNRDRVDNEQFF. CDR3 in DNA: TGTGCCAGCAGCTCTAACCGGGACAGGGTCGACAATGAGCAGTTCTTC.

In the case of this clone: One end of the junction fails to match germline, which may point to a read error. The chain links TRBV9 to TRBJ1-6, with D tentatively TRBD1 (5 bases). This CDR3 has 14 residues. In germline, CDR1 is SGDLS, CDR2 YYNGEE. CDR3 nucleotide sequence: TGTGCCAGCAACGTAGGGGCAGAAAATTCACCCCTCCACTTT. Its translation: CASNVGAENSPLHF.

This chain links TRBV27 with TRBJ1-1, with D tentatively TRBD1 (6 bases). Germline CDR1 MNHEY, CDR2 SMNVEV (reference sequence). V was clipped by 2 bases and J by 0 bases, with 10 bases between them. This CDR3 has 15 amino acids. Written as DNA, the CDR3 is TGTGCCAGCAGTTTAAGTTGGGGGCTGAACACTGAAGCTTTCTTT. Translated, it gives CASSLSWGLNTEAFF.

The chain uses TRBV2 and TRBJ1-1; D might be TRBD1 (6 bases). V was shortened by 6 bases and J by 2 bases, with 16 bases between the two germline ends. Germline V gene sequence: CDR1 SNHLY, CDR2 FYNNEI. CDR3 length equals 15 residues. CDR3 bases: TGTGCCAGCAGCGCCCTTGGGGGCGTCAACACTGAAGCTTTCTTT. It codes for CASSALGGVNTEAFF.

In DNA form, the CDR3 reads TGCGCCAGCAGCCCCCGGAATAGCGGGGGGCTTGGGGAGCTGTTTTTT. Its protein is CASSPRNSGGLGELFF. The chain joins TRBV4-3 to TRBJ2-2; 10 bases fit TRBD2. V shed 4 bases and J 8 bases; nucleotides not matched to a gene: 10. The CDR3 sequence is 16 residues long. CDR1 is LGHNA, CDR2 YSLEER, per germline.

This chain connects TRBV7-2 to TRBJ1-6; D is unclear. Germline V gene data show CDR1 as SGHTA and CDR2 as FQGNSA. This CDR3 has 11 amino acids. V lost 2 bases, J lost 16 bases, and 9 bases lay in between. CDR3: CASSLHELLHF. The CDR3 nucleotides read TGTGCCAGCAGCTTACACGAACTTCTCCACTTT.

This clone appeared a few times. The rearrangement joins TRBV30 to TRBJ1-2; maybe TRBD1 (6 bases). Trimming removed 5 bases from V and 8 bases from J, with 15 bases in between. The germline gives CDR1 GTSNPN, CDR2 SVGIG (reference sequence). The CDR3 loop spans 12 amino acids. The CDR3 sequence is CAWSRDTGGYTF. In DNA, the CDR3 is TGTGCCTGGTCCCGGGACACCGGCGGCTACACCTTC.

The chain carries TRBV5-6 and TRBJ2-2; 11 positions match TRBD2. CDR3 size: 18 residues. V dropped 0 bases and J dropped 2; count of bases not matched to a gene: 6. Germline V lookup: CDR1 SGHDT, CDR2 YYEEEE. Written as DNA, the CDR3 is TGTGCCAGCAGCTTGGGTAGCGGGAGGGCCGTTAACACCGGGGAGCTGTTTTTT. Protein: CASSLGSGRAVNTGELFF. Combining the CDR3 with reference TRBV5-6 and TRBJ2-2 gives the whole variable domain DAGVTQSPTHLIKTRGQQVTLRCSPKSGHDTVSWYQQALGQGPQFIFQYYEEEERQRGNFPDRFSGHQFPNYSSELNVNALLLGDSALYLCASSLGSGRAVNTGELFFGEGSRLTVL.

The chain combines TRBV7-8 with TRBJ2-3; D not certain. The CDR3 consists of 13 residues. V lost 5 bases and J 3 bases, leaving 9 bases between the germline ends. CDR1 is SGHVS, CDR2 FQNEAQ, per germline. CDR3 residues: CASSPYNTDTQYF. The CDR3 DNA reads TGTGCCAGCAGCCCCTATAATACAGATACGCAGTATTTT.

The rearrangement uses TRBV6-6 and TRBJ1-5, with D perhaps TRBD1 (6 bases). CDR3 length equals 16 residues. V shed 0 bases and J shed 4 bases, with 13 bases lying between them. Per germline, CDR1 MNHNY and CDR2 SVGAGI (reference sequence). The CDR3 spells CASSYSARGGNQPQHF. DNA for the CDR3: TGTGCCAGCAGTTACTCAGCGAGGGGGGGTAATCAGCCCCAGCATTTT.

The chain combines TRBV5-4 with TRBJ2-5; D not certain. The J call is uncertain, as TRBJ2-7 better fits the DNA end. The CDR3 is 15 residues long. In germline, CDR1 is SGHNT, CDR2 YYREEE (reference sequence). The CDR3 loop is CASSLTPDSSYEQYF. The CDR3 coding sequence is TGTGCCAGCAGCTTGACCCCGGATAGCTCCTACGAGCAGTACTTC.

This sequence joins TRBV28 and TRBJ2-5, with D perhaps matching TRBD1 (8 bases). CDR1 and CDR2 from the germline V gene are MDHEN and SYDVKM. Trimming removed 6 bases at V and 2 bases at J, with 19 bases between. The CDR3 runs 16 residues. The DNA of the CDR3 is TGTGCCAGCAGGCCGACAGGGGAGGGTCTACAAGAGACCCAGTACTTC. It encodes CASRPTGEGLQETQYF.

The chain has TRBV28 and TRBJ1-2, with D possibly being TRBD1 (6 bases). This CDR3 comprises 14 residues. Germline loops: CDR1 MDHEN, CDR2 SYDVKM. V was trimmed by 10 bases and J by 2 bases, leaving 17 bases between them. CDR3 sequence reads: CATNVPTGNYGYTF. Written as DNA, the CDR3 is TGTGCCACCAACGTCCCTACAGGGAACTATGGCTACACCTTC.

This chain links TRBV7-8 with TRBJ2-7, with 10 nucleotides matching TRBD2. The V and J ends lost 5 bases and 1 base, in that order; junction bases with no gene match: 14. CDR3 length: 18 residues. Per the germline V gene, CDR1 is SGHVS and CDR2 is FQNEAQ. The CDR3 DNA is TGTGCCAGCAGCCCCCGAATAGCGGGAGGCTCCGGATCCTACGAGCAGTACTTC. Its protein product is CASSPRIAGGSGSYEQYF.

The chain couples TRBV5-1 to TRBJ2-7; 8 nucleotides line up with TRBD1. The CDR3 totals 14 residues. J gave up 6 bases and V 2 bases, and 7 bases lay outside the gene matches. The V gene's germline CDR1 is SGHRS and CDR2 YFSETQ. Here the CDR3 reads CASSFDRGLGEQYF. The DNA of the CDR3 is TGCGCCAGCAGCTTCGACAGGGGTCTTGGCGAGCAGTACTTC.

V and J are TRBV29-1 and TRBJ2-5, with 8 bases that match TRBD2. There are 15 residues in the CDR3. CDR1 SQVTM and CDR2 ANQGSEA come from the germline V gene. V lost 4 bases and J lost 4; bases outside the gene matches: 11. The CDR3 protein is CSVAAAYREGETQYF. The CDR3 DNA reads TGCAGCGTTGCCGCGGCCTACCGGGAGGGAGAGACCCAGTACTTC.

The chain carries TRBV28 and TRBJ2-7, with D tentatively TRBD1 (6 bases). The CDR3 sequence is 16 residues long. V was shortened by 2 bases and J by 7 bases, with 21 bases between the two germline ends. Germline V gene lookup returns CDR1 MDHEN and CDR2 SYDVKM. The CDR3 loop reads CASSLTQGRSLGEQYF. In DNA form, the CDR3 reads TGTGCCAGCAGTTTAACACAGGGAAGGTCTCTCGGGGAGCAGTACTTC.

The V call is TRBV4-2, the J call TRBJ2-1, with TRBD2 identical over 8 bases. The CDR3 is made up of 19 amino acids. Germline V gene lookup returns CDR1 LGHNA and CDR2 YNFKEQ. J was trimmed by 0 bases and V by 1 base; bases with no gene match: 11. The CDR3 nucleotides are TGTGCCAGCAGCCAAGGTAGGGGGACTAGTTATAGCTCCTACAATGAGCAGTTCTTC. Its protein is CASSQGRGTSYSSYNEQFF.

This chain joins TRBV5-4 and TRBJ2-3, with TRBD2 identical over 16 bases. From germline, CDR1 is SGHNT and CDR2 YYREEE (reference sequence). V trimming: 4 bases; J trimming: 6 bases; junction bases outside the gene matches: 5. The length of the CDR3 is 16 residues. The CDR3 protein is CASSPGTSGRADTQYF. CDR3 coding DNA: TGTGCCAGCAGCCCCGGGACTAGCGGGAGGGCTGATACGCAGTATTTT.

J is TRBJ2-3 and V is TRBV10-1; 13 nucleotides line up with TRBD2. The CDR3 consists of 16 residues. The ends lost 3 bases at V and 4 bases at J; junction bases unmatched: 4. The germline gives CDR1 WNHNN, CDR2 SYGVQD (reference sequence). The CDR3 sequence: CASSELAGGGSDTQYF. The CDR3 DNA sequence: TGCGCCAGCAGTGAACTAGCGGGAGGGGGCTCAGATACGCAGTATTTT.

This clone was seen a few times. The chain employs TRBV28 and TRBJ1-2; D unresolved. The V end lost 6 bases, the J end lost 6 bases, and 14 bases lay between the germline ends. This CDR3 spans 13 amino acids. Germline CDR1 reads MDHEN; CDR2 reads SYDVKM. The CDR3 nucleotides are TGTGCCAGCAGGGACTCGAGGACGGATGGCTACACCTTC. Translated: CASRDSRTDGYTF.